This T cell receptor (beta chain) stems from a study of T cell repertoires in cytomegalovirus infection (dated by TCRdb to between 2017 and 2020). Looking at the study overall: The HLA type of each donor mattered for the analysis, because public TCR beta signatures pointed to carriage of CMV infection along with the matching HLA type. General findings and caveats noted by the study authors: The ex vivo response was dominated by HLA-C-restricted CMV-specific TCR beta clonotypes, and the single most frequent clonotype in two of eight donors was supplied by these HLA-C-restricted clonotypes. Carriers of CMV infection plus the relevant HLA type were discriminated by the cumulative frequency of public TCR beta family members in the study cohort and in an independent roughly 400-donor cohort.

V and J lose 2 bases and 6 bases, and a span of 11 bases separates them. The CDR3 has 14 amino acids, counting the end cysteine and phenylalanine. The only DNA kept is the CDR3, 42 bases in frame from the first base. From the germline V gene, CDR1 is KGHSY and CDR2 is FQNENV. A single count supports this clonotype. The specificity of this receptor is unknown. No much larger clone is present one base from it, and per-base qualities are unavailable. One read alone is a weak basis. The sequencing machine was an Illumina HiSeq 1500. TCRdb cleaned the public reads at Q25 with fastp, built clones with MiXCR and kept in-frame beta chains. Each entry is one CDR3 protein sequence, shown with its most common DNA and genes. For this sample there are 600,000 to 800,000 distinct CDR3 sequences; 24% appear just once. Approximately 8% of the sample rests with the top ten.

This TCR was recovered from a human donor in good health (CMV status not recorded). Some clones in this sample may be carry-over from other donors' samples. The sample consisted of CD8+ T cells from PBMCs. The chain was built from TRBV16 and TRBJ1-5; no D gene is confidently identified. The DNA reads as follows: TGTGCCAGCAGCCAAGGAGATGTCGTTCAGCCCCAGCATTTT. Protein translation: CASSQGDVVQPQHF.